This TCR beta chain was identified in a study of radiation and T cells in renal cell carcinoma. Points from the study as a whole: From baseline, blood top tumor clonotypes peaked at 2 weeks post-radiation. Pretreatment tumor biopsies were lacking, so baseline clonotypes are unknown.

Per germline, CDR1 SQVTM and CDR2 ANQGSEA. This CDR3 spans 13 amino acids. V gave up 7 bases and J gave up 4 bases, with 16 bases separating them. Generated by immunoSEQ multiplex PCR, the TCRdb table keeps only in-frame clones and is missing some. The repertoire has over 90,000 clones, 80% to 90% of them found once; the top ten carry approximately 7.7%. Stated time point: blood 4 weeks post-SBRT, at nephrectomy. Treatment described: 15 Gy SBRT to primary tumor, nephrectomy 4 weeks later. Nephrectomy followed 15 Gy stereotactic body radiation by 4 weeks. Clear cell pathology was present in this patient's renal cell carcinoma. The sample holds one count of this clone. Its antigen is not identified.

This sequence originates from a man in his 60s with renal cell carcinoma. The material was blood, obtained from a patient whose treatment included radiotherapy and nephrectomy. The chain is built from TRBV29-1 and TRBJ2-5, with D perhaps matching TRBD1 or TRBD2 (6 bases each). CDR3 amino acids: CSAGRGDRETQYF. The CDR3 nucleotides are TGCAGCGCGGGAAGGGGGGATCGAGAGACCCAGTACTTC. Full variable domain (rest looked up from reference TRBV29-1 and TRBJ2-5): SAVISQKPSRDICQRGTSLTIQCQVDSQVTMMFWYRQQPGQSLTLIATANQGSEATYESGFVIDKFPISRPNLTFSTLTVSNMSPEDSSIYLCSAGRGDRETQYFGPGTRLLVL.